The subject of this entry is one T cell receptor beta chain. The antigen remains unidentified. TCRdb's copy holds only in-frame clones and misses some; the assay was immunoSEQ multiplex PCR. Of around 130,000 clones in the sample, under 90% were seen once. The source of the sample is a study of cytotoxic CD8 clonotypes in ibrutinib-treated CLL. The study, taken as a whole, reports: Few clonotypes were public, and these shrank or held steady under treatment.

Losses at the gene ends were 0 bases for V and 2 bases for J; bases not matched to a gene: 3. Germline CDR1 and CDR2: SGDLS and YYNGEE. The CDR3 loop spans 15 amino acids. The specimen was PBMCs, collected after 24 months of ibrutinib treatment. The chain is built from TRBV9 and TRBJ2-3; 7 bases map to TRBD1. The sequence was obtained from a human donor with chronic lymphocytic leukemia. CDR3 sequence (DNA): TGTGCCAGCAGCGTAGTTGACAGGGCCACAGATACGCAGTATTTT. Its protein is CASSVVDRATDTQYF.